This T cell receptor (beta chain) was obtained from a study of blood T cell repertoires in COVID-19. Overall study: COVID-19 samples from acute and convalescent phases originated in the United States, Italy and Spain. Sample material is recorded as cDNA or gDNA derived from T cells, B-cell-depleted T cells, or PBMCs.

Germline CDR1 and CDR2: SGHAT and FQNNGV. With V trimmed by 4 bases and J by 7 bases, 13 bases remained unmatched. The CDR3 contains 17 residues. Some clones are missing from TCRdb's copy, which holds only in-frame ones; the method was immunoSEQ multiplex PCR. This sample has roughly 330,000 clones, with roughly 90% found just once. Those enrolled in Seattle joined during active infection and were followed longitudinally afterward. This clone was detected once. Sequencing used peripheral blood. The rearrangement uses TRBV11-2 and TRBJ2-1; 10 positions agree with TRBD2. The receptor was isolated from a man under 40 with COVID-19, enrolled during active disease. The CDR3 loop reads CASSSPRTGLAVNEQFF. The DNA of the CDR3 is TGTGCCAGCAGCTCCCCGCGGACCGGACTAGCGGTTAATGAGCAGTTCTTC.